This T cell receptor beta chain was captured by sequencing in a study of blood T cell repertoires in COVID-19 (dated by TCRdb to about 2020). Regarding the study in general: Samples from collaborators originated in the United States, Italy and Spain and spanned both the acute and convalescent phases of COVID-19. The prospective study material was composed of cDNA or gDNA derived from T cells, B-cell-depleted T cells, or PBMCs. Subjects who had been exposed to COVID-19, were actively infected with it, or had recovered from it provided the deeply sampled blood TCRbeta repertoires that made up the dataset. The repertoires were released in a freely available public database meant as a resource for research on the immune response to SARS-CoV-2. Samples came from the ongoing ImmuneRACE study (first 160 participants) plus 1,254 subjects from 6 global collaborators. A de-identified subject ID, COVID-19 status, age in years and sex were almost always included in the sample metadata. HLA class I and class II types, where available, came from metadata supplied by the sample provider rather than from assay-based typing.

One collaborating source in Seattle enrolled patients during active infection and followed them longitudinally through the course of disease. Collaborating institutions collected whole blood in K2EDTA tubes following their own protocols. For TCRbeta analysis, collaborators shipped samples as frozen whole blood, isolated PBMCs, or DNA extracted from either of those sample types. Sequences MDHEN (CDR1) and SYDVKM (CDR2) are obtained from the germline V gene. Trimming takes 3 bases off V and 2 bases off J; junction bases not matched to a gene: 10. Its CDR3 holds 17 amino acids, cysteine through phenylalanine. Only the CDR3 DNA is retained, 51 bases long and in frame from the first base. TCRbeta CDR3 regions were amplified from genomic DNA using the immunoSEQ Assay, a bias-controlled multiplex PCR. On the authors' methods: The number of nucleated cells in each sample was estimated from the amplification of reference gene primers within the assay. Sequence reads were collapsed and filtered to measure the absolute abundance of every unique TCRbeta CDR3 rearrangement. For each sample, productive Simpson clonality was calculated as the square root of Simpson's diversity index across productive rearrangements. The table was pulled from immuneACCESS by TCRdb, which kept in-frame rearrangements only. Such tables lose some clones; where checked, under half of the loss comes from unresolved V genes, and the rest has no known cause. V, J and clone size are taken as reported in that table, and D and trimming were inferred from the DNA itself. In all, the sample holds roughly 150,000 clones, and 79% of those were seen once. 8.1% of the sample is taken by the ten largest.

Overall study results and their limits: How much clinical and demographic metadata was included differed by source and by participant, and the metadata was provided uncurated.

Worth noting for this clone: Its antigen specificity is not known. Base qualities are not recorded, but no much larger clone differs from it by a single base.

The rearranged segments are TRBV28 and TRBJ1-5; a stretch of 7 junction bases matches TRBD1. This clonotype was obtained from a woman aged 60 to 75 with COVID-19, enrolled during active disease. The specimen was peripheral blood. DNA sequence: TGTGCCAGCAGTTTTACCCGTTACAGGGGAGGCAATCAGCCCCAGCATTTT. Protein translation: CASSFTRYRGGNQPQHF.